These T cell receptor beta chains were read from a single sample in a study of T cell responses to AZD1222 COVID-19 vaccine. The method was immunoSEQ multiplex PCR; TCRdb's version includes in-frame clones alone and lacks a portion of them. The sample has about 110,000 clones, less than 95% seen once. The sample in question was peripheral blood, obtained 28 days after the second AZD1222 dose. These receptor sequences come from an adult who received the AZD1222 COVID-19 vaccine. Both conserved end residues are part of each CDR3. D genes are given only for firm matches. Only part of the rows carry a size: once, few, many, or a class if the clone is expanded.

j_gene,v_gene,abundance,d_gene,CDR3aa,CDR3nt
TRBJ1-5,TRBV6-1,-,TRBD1,CASSEFNEDRGGQPQHF,TGTGCCAGCAGTGAATTTAATGAGGACAGGGGCGGTCAGCCCCAGCATTTT
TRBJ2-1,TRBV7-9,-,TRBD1,CASIGTGSYNEQFF,TGTGCCAGCATCGGGACAGGCTCCTACAATGAGCAGTTCTTC
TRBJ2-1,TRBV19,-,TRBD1,CASSWTGYNEQFF,TGTGCCAGTAGTTGGACAGGATACAATGAGCAGTTCTTC
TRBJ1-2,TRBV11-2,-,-,CASSLRAGGSYGYTF,TGTGCCAGCAGCTTAAGGGCTGGGGGCTCGTATGGCTACACCTTC
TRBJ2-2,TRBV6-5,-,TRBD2,CATPGLAPTGELFF,TGTGCCACCCCGGGACTAGCGCCCACCGGGGAGCTGTTTTTT
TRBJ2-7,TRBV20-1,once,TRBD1,CSASFQGARGEQYF,TGCAGTGCTAGTTTTCAGGGGGCCCGGGGCGAGCAGTACTTC
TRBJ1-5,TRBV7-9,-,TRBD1,CASSGTGRGQPQHF,TGTGCCAGCAGCGGGACAGGGAGAGGCCAGCCCCAGCATTTT
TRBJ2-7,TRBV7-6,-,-,CASSFSAQGLGGYEQYF,TGTGCCAGCAGCTTTAGTGCCCAGGGTTTGGGGGGATACGAGCAGTACTTC
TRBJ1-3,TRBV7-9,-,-,CASSRDGRNTIYF,TGTGCCAGCAGCCGTGATGGGAGAAACACCATATATTTT
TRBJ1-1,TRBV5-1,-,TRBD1,CASSRTGEVNTEAFF,TGCGCCAGCAGCCGAACAGGGGAGGTGAACACTGAAGCTTTCTTT
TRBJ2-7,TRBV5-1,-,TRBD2,CASSLPKLAGGQDEQYF,TGCGCCAGCAGCTTGCCTAAGCTAGCGGGAGGTCAGGACGAGCAGTACTTC
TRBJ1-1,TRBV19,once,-,CASSIGGGIMNTEAFF,TGTGCCAGTAGTATAGGTGGGGGGATCATGAACACTGAAGCTTTCTTT
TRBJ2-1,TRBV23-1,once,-,CARTGDEQFF,TGCGCCAGGACCGGTGATGAGCAGTTCTTC
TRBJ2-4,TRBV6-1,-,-,CASSETFWENIQYF,TGTGCCAGCAGTGAAACGTTTTGGGAAAACATTCAGTACTTC
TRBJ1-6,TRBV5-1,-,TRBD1,CASSAAGTANNSPLHF,TGCGCCAGCAGCGCAGCTGGGACAGCAAATAATTCACCCCTCCACTTT
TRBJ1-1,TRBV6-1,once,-,CASSENTITEAFF,TGTGCCAGCAGTGAAAACACAATTACTGAAGCTTTCTTT
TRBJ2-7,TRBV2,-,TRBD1,CASSEAVGRGHGEQYF,TGTGCCAGCAGTGAAGCGGTCGGCAGGGGGCACGGCGAGCAGTACTTC
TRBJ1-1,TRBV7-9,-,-,CASSSRNTEAFF,TGTGCCAGCAGCTCAAGAAACACTGAAGCTTTCTTT
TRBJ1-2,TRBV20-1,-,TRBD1,CAGTDNYGYTF,TGCGCCGGGACAGATAACTATGGCTACACCTTC
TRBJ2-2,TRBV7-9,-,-,CASSVTRAANTGELFF,TGTGCCAGCAGCGTCACGAGGGCTGCGAACACCGGGGAGCTGTTTTTT
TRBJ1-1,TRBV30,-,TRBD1,CAWDRDRAMNTEAFF,TGTGCCTGGGACCGGGACAGGGCGATGAACACTGAAGCTTTCTTT
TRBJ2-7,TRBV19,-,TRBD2,CASSTPGGAQYF,TGTGCCAGTAGTACCCCGGGGGGGGCGCAGTACTTC
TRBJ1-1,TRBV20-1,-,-,CSALQNTEAFF,TGCAGTGCTCTACAGAACACTGAAGCTTTCTTT
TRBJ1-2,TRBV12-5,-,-,CASGSWGENNYGYTF,TGTGCTAGTGGTTCATGGGGAGAGAATAACTATGGCTACACCTTC
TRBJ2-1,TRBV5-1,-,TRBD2,CASSLLAGDGQFF,TGCGCCAGCAGCTTATTAGCGGGAGATGGGCAGTTCTTC
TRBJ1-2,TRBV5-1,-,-,CASSFGQDFTSRIGGYTF,TGCGCCAGCAGCTTTGGGCAGGACTTCACCTCTCGGATAGGTGGCTACACCTTC
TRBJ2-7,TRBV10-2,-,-,CASSESQYYEQYF,TGCGCCAGCAGTGAGTCACAGTACTACGAGCAGTACTTC
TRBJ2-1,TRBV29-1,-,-,CSVEELDSYNEQFF,TGCAGCGTTGAAGAACTCGACAGTTACAATGAGCAGTTCTTC
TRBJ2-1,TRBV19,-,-,CASSSPRRVNNEQFF,TGTGCCAGTAGTAGCCCTCGAAGGGTGAACAATGAGCAGTTCTTC
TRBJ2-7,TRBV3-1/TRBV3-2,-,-,CASSQMGGAAYEQYF,TGTGCCAGCAGCCAAATGGGGGGGGCTGCCTACGAGCAGTACTTC
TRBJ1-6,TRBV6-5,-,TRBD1,CASVRDRAPASPLHF,TGTGCCAGCGTCCGGGACAGGGCTCCAGCTTCACCCCTCCACTTT
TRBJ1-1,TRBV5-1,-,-,CASSFTEPGGAFF,TGCGCCAGCAGCTTTACAGAGCCAGGAGGGGCTTTCTTT
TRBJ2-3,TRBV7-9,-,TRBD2,CASSLLSGLAKTDTQYF,TGTGCCAGCAGCTTACTGTCGGGACTAGCAAAGACAGATACGCAGTATTTT
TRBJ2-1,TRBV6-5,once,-,CASSRDSYNEQFF,TGTGCCAGCAGTAGAGACAGCTACAATGAGCAGTTCTTC
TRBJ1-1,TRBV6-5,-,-,CASTRGRNTEAFF,TGTGCCAGCACCAGGGGCCGGAACACTGAAGCTTTCTTT
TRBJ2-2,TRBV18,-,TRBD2,CASSPTASGDNTGELFF,TGTGCCAGCTCACCAACGGCTAGCGGGGACAACACCGGGGAGCTGTTTTTT
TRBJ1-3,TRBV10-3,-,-,CATGGSGNTIYF,TGTGCCACCGGGGGTTCGGGAAACACCATATATTTT
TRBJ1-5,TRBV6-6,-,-,CASSPSGGESNQPQHF,TGTGCCAGCAGCCCCTCCGGGGGTGAAAGCAATCAGCCCCAGCATTTT
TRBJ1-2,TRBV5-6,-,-,CASSLLGRILNYGYTF,TGTGCCAGCAGCTTGCTTGGACGGATCCTTAACTATGGCTACACCTTC
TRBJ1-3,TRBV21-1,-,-,CASSKVSGNTIYF,TGTGCCAGCAGTAAGGTCTCTGGAAACACCATATATTTT
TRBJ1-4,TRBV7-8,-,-,CASSLESGSRGKLFF,TGTGCCAGCAGCTTAGAGTCGGGGTCCCGTGGAAAACTGTTTTTT
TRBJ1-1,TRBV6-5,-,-,CASSRQGSTEAFF,TGTGCCAGCAGCCGCCAGGGGAGCACTGAAGCTTTCTTT
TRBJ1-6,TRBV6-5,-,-,CASSRDTPSAPLHF,TGTGCCAGCAGCAGGGACACCCCGTCGGCACCCCTCCACTTT
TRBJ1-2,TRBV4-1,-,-,CASSPGMNYGYTF,TGCGCCAGCAGCCCCGGGATGAACTATGGCTACACCTTC
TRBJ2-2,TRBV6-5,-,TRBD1,CASRTGANTGELFF,TGTGCCAGCAGAACAGGGGCCAACACCGGGGAGCTGTTTTTT
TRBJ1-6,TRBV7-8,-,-,CASSAPSGRNNSPLHF,TGTGCCAGCAGCGCTCCATCGGGACGTAATAATTCACCCCTCCACTTT
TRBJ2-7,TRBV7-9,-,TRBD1,CASSSPGTGVEQYF,TGTGCCAGCAGCTCCCCCGGGACAGGGGTCGAGCAGTACTTC
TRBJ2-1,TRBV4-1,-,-,CASSHAGVNEQFF,TGCGCCAGCAGCCACGCAGGTGTCAATGAGCAGTTCTTC
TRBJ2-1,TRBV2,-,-,CASRVAWEQFF,TGTGCCAGCAGAGTAGCGTGGGAGCAGTTCTTC
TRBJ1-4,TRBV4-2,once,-,CASSPDQQRINEKLFF,TGTGCCAGCAGCCCGGACCAACAGCGAATTAATGAAAAACTGTTTTTT
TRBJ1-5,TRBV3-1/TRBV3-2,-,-,CASSQGQLSNQPQHF,TGTGCCAGCAGCCAAGGACAGCTTAGCAATCAGCCCCAGCATTTT
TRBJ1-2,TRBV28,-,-,CASRLTEAGYTF,TGTGCCAGCAGACTGACAGAAGCTGGCTACACCTTC
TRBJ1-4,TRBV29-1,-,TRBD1,CSVTGEDEKLFF,TGCAGCGTGACAGGGGAAGATGAAAAACTGTTTTTT
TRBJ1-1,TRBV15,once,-,CATSSVRGNTEAFF,TGTGCCACCAGCAGCGTAAGGGGGAACACTGAAGCTTTCTTT